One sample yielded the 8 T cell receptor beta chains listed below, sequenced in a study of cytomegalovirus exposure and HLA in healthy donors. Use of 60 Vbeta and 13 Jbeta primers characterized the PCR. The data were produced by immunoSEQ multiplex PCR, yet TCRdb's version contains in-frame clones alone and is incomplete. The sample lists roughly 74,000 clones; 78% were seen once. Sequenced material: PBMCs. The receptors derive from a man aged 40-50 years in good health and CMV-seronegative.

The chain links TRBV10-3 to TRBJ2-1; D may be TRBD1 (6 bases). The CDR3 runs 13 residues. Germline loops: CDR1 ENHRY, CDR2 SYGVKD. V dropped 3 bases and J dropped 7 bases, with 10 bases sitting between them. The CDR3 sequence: CAISETGFNEQFF. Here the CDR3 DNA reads TGTGCCATCAGTGAAACAGGGTTTAATGAGCAGTTCTTC.

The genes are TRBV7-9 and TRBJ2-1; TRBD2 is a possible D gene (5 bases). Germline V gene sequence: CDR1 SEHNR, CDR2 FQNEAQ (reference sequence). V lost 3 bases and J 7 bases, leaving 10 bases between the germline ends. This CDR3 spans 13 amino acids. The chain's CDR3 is CASSFVGGNEQFF. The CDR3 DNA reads TGTGCCAGCAGCTTTGTTGGCGGGAATGAGCAGTTCTTC.

The CDR3, as DNA: TGTGCCAGCAGTGGGCGGACTAGCACAGATACGCAGTATTTT. It encodes CASSGRTSTDTQYF. The chain recombines TRBV25-1 with TRBJ2-3; D is possibly TRBD2 (5 bases). Germline CDR1 MGHDK, CDR2 SYGVNS. The V end lost 4 bases, the J end lost 0 bases, and 8 bases lay between the germline ends. CDR3 length: 14 residues.

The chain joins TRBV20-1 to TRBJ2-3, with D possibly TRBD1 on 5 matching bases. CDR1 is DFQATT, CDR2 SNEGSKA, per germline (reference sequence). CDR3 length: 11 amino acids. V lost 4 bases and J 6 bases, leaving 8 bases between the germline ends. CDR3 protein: CSANKGDTQYF. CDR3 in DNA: TGCAGTGCTAACAAGGGGGATACGCAGTATTTT.

The CDR3 reads CASSVGAQETQYF. The CDR3 bases are TGTGCCAGCAGCGTAGGGGCCCAAGAGACCCAGTACTTC. The chain carries TRBV9 and TRBJ2-5, with D hard to call. Germline V CDR1 and CDR2: SGDLS, YYNGEE. The CDR3 totals 13 residues. With 0 bases removed from V and 1 base from J, the gap between germline ends came to 4 bases.

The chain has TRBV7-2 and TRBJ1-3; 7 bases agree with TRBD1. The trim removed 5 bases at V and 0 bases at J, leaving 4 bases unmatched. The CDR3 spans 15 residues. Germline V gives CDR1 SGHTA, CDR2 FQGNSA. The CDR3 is CASSRDSNSGNTIYF. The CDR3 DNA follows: TGTGCCAGCAGCCGGGACAGCAACTCTGGAAACACCATATATTTT.

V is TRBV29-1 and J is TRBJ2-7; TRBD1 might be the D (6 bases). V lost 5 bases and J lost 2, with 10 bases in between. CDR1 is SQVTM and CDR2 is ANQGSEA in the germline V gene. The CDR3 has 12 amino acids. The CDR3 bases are TGCAGCGTTCGCACAGGGCCCTACGAGCAGTACTTC. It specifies CSVRTGPYEQYF.

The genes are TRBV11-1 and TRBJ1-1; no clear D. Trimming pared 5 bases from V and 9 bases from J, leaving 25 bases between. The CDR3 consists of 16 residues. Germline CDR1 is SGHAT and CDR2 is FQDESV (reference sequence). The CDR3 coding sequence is TGTGCCAGCAGCCCTCTTGTTCGAACGGCAGCGCGTAAAGCTTTCTTT. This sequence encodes CASSPLVRTAARKAFF.